The clone carrying this TCR beta chain has just one count. This specimen belongs to a study of T cell responses to AZD1222 COVID-19 vaccine. Clones were sequenced by immunoSEQ multiplex PCR, and TCRdb holds only the in-frame ones, with some missing. The sample carries 100,000 to 140,000 clones, roughly 90% recorded once. The sample in question was peripheral blood, obtained 28 days after the second AZD1222 dose. The receptor comes from an adult who received the AZD1222 COVID-19 vaccine.

The CDR3 here is CASSPQGLNTEAFF. In DNA form, the CDR3 reads TGCGCCAGCAGCCCGCAGGGACTGAACACTGAAGCTTTCTTT. The rearrangement joins TRBV4-1 to TRBJ1-1, with D possibly being TRBD1 (5 bases). V was shortened by 4 bases and J by 0 bases, with 9 bases between the two germline ends. The germline V gene has CDR1 MGHRA and CDR2 YSYEKL. There are 14 residues in the CDR3.